This T cell receptor (beta chain) was obtained from a study of beta chain features in type 1 diabetes. The CDR3 covers 17 residues. The germline V gene encodes CDR1 LNHNV and CDR2 YYDKDF (reference sequence). V dropped 2 bases and J dropped 4; count of bases not matched to a gene: 12. All of the sorted populations showed purity greater than 95%. The entirety of the isolated RNA underwent reverse transcription, so expressed TCRB transcripts were sequenced. Profiled with immunoSEQ multiplex PCR; TCRdb holds only in-frame clones, not every one. The table shows approximately 170,000 clones, with just over 9% occurring only once.

This clonotype was sampled from a woman younger than 30 in good health. Sequencing input: central memory CD4+ T cells from blood. The V and J genes are TRBV15 and TRBJ1-1, with 8 positions matching TRBD1. CDR3 sequence: CATSRSGGAEVGTEAFF. CDR3 DNA sequence: TGTGCCACCAGCAGATCAGGGGGCGCGGAGGTTGGCACTGAAGCTTTCTTT. Supplemented by reference TRBV15 and TRBJ1-1, the full variable domain reads DAMVIQNPRYQVTQFGKPVTLSCSQTLNHNVMYWYQQKSSQAPKLLFHYYDKDFNNEADTPDNFQSRRPNTSFCFLDIRSPGLGDTAMYLCATSRSGGAEVGTEAFFGQGTRLTVV.